This entry lists 27 T cell receptor beta chains sequenced from one sample in a study of blood T cell repertoires in COVID-19. Method: immunoSEQ multiplex PCR; TCRdb's copy keeps in-frame clones and lacks some. This sample carries 350,000 to 450,000 clones, 89% of them seen once, and the ten largest clones take around 1.5%. Sequencing used peripheral blood. These receptors were obtained from a woman aged 35 to 49 with COVID-19, enrolled during active disease.

The chain employs TRBV6-5 and TRBJ2-1, with TRBD2 as a possible D gene (5 bases). This CDR3 has 15 residues. The V end lost 1 base, the J end lost 5 bases, and 12 bases lay between the germline ends. Germline V gene lookup returns CDR1 MNHEY and CDR2 SVGAGI. The CDR3 bases are TGTGCCAGCAGTTACTTTCCGGGATTAGACAATGAGCAGTTCTTC. This encodes CASSYFPGLDNEQFF.

The J gene is TRBJ1-2, the V gene TRBV7-2; TRBD1 matches 7 bases. Looked up from germline, CDR1 is SGHTA and CDR2 is FQGNSA. J gave up 4 bases and V 3 bases, and 2 bases lay outside the gene matches. The CDR3 covers 13 residues. The CDR3 bases are TGTGCCAGCAGCTTCGACAGGGTCTATGGCTACACCTTC. It specifies CASSFDRVYGYTF.

This chain joins TRBV18 and TRBJ2-7; D might be TRBD1 (5 bases). The CDR3 extends over 13 amino acids. Deletions cut 6 bases from V and 2 bases from J, with 11 bases between. The germline V gene encodes CDR1 KGHSH and CDR2 LQKENI. This CDR3 reads CASSPDITYEQYF. Here the CDR3 DNA reads TGTGCCAGCTCCCCGGACATAACCTACGAGCAGTACTTC.

The V and J genes are TRBV4-3 and TRBJ2-7; D is perhaps TRBD1 (6 bases). V lost 3 bases and J 5 bases, leaving 14 bases between the germline ends. Germline V gene data show CDR1 as LGHNA and CDR2 as YSLEER. This CDR3 is 14 amino acids long. Here the CDR3 DNA reads TGCGCCAGCAGCCAGGAAACAGGGAACCACGAGCAGTACTTC. Its translation: CASSQETGNHEQYF.

The chain couples TRBV10-2 to TRBJ2-5, with 10 nucleotides matching TRBD1. Germline trimming cut 6 bases from V and 1 base from J; bases unmatched to any gene: 2. Germline lookup yields CDR1 WSHSY and CDR2 SAAADI. This CDR3 spans 14 amino acids. Here the CDR3 reads CASRGQGSQETQYF. The CDR3 coding sequence is TGCGCCAGCAGGGGACAGGGGTCCCAAGAGACCCAGTACTTC.

This chain links TRBV18 with TRBJ1-1; no clear D. V dropped 5 bases and J dropped 5 bases, with 12 bases sitting between them. CDR3 length: 13 residues. The V gene's germline CDR1 is KGHSH and CDR2 LQKENI. CDR3 sequence: CASSMRRATEAFF. The DNA of the CDR3 is TGTGCCAGCTCAATGAGGAGAGCGACTGAAGCTTTCTTT.

The chain carries TRBV19 and TRBJ2-3; 9 bases line up with TRBD2. This CDR3 contains 17 residues. Germline lookup yields CDR1 LNHDA and CDR2 SQIVND (reference sequence). Losses at the gene ends were 4 bases for V and 0 bases for J; bases not matched to a gene: 8. The CDR3 DNA reads TGTGCCAGTAGTAGAGGGACTAGCACCCCTAGCACAGATACGCAGTATTTT. It specifies CASSRGTSTPSTDTQYF.

The genes are TRBV5-1 and TRBJ2-1; TRBD2 agrees at 7 bases. Per the germline V gene, CDR1 is SGHRS and CDR2 is YFSETQ. This CDR3 comprises 18 residues. The V segment lost 0 bases and the J segment 3 bases; nucleotides outside the gene matches: 12. Here the CDR3 DNA reads TGCGCCAGCAGCTTGGGGGCTTCGGCTAGCGGCTTCTACAATGAGCAGTTCTTC. Protein sequence: CASSLGASASGFYNEQFF.

This chain joins TRBV5-8 and TRBJ1-4, with a tentative D call TRBD1 (5 bases). Per the germline V gene, CDR1 is SGHTS and CDR2 is YDEGEE. With 3 bases removed from V and 3 bases from J, the gap between germline ends came to 12 bases. CDR3 size: 15 residues. The chain's CDR3 is CASSSGGDPNEKLFF. CDR3 nucleotide sequence: TGTGCCAGCAGCTCCGGGGGGGACCCTAATGAAAAACTGTTTTTT.

V gene TRBV6-4 combines with J gene TRBJ2-5; D remains unclear. Germline V gene sequence: CDR1 MRHNA, CDR2 SNTAGT. The germline V and J ends were trimmed by 2 bases and 4 bases, with 5 bases remaining between them. The CDR3 length is 12 residues. The CDR3 here is CASSDRVETQYF. In DNA form, the CDR3 reads TGTGCCAGCAGTGACAGAGTAGAGACCCAGTACTTC.

The V gene is TRBV28, the J gene TRBJ1-5; tentatively, D is TRBD1 (5 bases). The germline gives CDR1 MDHEN, CDR2 SYDVKM. V was pared by 3 bases and J by 2 bases, with 8 bases between. The length of the CDR3 is 14 residues. CDR3 residues: CASSFRGGNQPQHF. DNA for the CDR3: TGTGCCAGCAGTTTCCGGGGGGGCAATCAGCCCCAGCATTTT.

This chain links TRBV6-1 with TRBJ1-2, with D maybe TRBD1 (5 bases). V was pared by 0 bases and J by 5 bases, with 13 bases between. The CDR3 spans 15 residues. The germline V gene has CDR1 MNHNS and CDR2 SASEGT. The CDR3 coding sequence is TGTGCCAGCAGTGAAGCACCCGGACACTCATATGGCTACACCTTC. It specifies CASSEAPGHSYGYTF.

The chain has TRBV19 and TRBJ1-5; tentative D call: TRBD1 (5 bases). The CDR3 loop spans 14 amino acids. Trimming cost V 4 bases and J 2 bases, with 9 bases left between them. The germline gives CDR1 LNHDA, CDR2 SQIVND (reference sequence). CDR3 residues: CASSSRVGNQPQHF. CDR3 DNA sequence: TGTGCCAGTAGTAGCAGGGTAGGCAATCAGCCCCAGCATTTT. Full variable domain (remainder filled in from reference TRBV19 and TRBJ1-5): DGGITQSPKYLFRKEGQNVTLSCEQNLNHDAMYWYRQDPGQGLRLIYYSQIVNDFQKGDIAEGYSVSREKKESFPLTVTSAQKNPTAFYLCASSSRVGNQPQHFGDGTRLSIL.

This chain connects TRBV28 to TRBJ1-2, with D perhaps TRBD1 (6 bases). The germline CDR1 and CDR2 sequences are MDHEN and SYDVKM. There are 12 residues in the CDR3. V was pared by 7 bases and J by 6 bases, with 12 bases between. The DNA for the CDR3 is TGTGCCAGCACGACGCAGGGGAATGGCTACACCTTC. Its translation: CASTTQGNGYTF.

A word on this clone: The junction departs from germline at one end; a sequencing error may be responsible. The chain joins TRBV7-9 to TRBJ1-1; the D is unclear. The germline gives CDR1 SEHNR, CDR2 FQNEAQ (reference sequence). The CDR3 runs 13 residues. CDR3 DNA sequence: TGTGCCAGCAGCCTAGCAGGAGGCCCTGAAGCTTTCTTT. Amino acids: CASSLAGGPEAFF.

The rearrangement joins TRBV6-4 to TRBJ2-2, with D possibly matching TRBD1 (6 bases). The V end lost 5 bases, the J end lost 7 bases, and 11 bases lay between the germline ends. This CDR3 contains 13 residues. Germline assignment: CDR1 MRHNA and CDR2 SNTAGT. CDR3 nucleotides: TGTGCCAGCAGTAGACAGGCGGGCGGGGAGCTGTTTTTT. It encodes CASSRQAGGELFF.

The chain has TRBV5-6 and TRBJ1-6; tentative D call: TRBD1 (6 bases). CDR1 and CDR2 (germline): SGHDT, YYEEEE. With 1 base removed from V and 2 bases from J, the gap between germline ends came to 10 bases. This CDR3 has 16 residues. The CDR3 region has the DNA TGTGCCAGCAGCTTGCCGGGGGGCACCTATAATTCACCCCTCCACTTT. Its protein is CASSLPGGTYNSPLHF.

The chain couples TRBV2 to TRBJ2-1; 11 positions agree with TRBD2. Germline loops: CDR1 SNHLY, CDR2 FYNNEI. The V segment lost 11 bases and the J segment 7 bases; nucleotides outside the gene matches: 10. The CDR3 covers 14 residues. The CDR3 here is CAGRGSSGRNEQFF. The CDR3 DNA sequence: TGTGCCGGACGTGGGTCTAGCGGGAGGAATGAGCAGTTCTTC.

The chain uses TRBV27 and TRBJ2-7; 7 positions match TRBD1. Germline trimming cut 2 bases from V and 1 base from J; bases unmatched to any gene: 8. From germline, CDR1 is MNHEY and CDR2 SMNVEV (reference sequence). The CDR3 runs to 16 residues. CDR3 nucleotide sequence: TGTGCCAGCAGTTTAGGCAAGGGGACAGTTTCCTACGAGCAGTACTTC. Its translation is CASSLGKGTVSYEQYF.

This rearrangement joins TRBV6-5 to TRBJ2-3, with 11 bases that match TRBD2. The CDR3 spans 15 residues. The junction had 4 bases not matched to a gene; V was cut back by 2 bases and J by 6 bases. Germline CDR1 MNHEY, CDR2 SVGAGI. The CDR3 DNA follows: TGTGCCAGCAGTTACGATCCTAGCGGGGGGGATACGCAGTATTTT. The encoded protein is CASSYDPSGGDTQYF.

The rearrangement links TRBV27 to TRBJ2-3, with 9 bases identical to TRBD2. CDR1 and CDR2 from the germline V gene are MNHEY and SMNVEV (reference sequence). The length of the CDR3 is 19 residues. V lost 8 bases, J lost 4 bases, and 22 bases stayed unmatched. This chain's CDR3 is CASRGAAREGRGEADTQYF. Written as DNA, the CDR3 is TGTGCCAGCCGCGGGGCCGCGCGGGAGGGCCGTGGTGAGGCAGATACGCAGTATTTT.

The CDR3 nucleotides read TGTGCCAGCAGCGCCTCAGGGGGTCACTATGGCTACACCTTC. It translates to CASSASGGHYGYTF. This sequence joins TRBV6-6 and TRBJ1-2; 7 bases are a match to TRBD1. CDR3 length: 14 residues. V was pared by 6 bases and J by 3 bases, with 7 bases of the junction left unmatched. Germline V gene lookup returns CDR1 MNHNY and CDR2 SVGAGI (reference sequence).

The chain uses TRBV28 and TRBJ1-1, with D unclear. Trimming left V 10 bases short and J 2 bases short, with 14 bases between. This CDR3 comprises 13 residues. The germline V gene encodes CDR1 MDHEN and CDR2 SYDVKM. Written as DNA, the CDR3 is TGTGCCACCTCCGAACAGACAAACACTGAAGCTTTCTTT. Encoded protein: CATSEQTNTEAFF.

The rearrangement links TRBV7-2 to TRBJ1-1; a weak D match, TRBD1 (5 bases). Between the trimmed V and J ends, which lost 1 base and 4 bases, there was a span of 13 bases. Germline CDR1 and CDR2: SGHTA and FQGNSA. The CDR3 length is 15 residues. CDR3 amino acids: CASSLGGGVSTEAFF. In DNA, the CDR3 is TGTGCCAGCAGCTTAGGCGGGGGGGTGTCCACTGAAGCTTTCTTT.

This clone was picked up one time. This chain's CDR3 is CASSLTPGVGYTF. The CDR3 nucleotides are TGTGCCAGCAGCTTAACCCCGGGGGTAGGCTACACCTTC. The rearrangement uses TRBV7-3 and TRBJ1-2; the D gene is possibly TRBD1 (5 bases). With 0 bases removed from V and 8 bases from J, the gap between germline ends came to 10 bases. The germline V gene has CDR1 SGHTA and CDR2 FQGTGA. The length of the CDR3 is 13 residues. Full variable domain (outside the CDR3, taken from reference TRBV7-3 and TRBJ1-2): GAGVSQTPSNKVTEKGKYVELRCDPISGHTALYWYRQSLGQGPEFLIYFQGTGAADDSGLPNDRFFAVRPEGSVSTLKIQRTERGDSAVYLCASSLTPGVGYTFGSGTRLTVV.

The genes are TRBV29-1 and TRBJ2-3, with D unresolved. Trimming stripped 2 bases from V and 4 bases from J, with 10 bases between. Germline V gene data show CDR1 as SQVTM and CDR2 as ANQGSEA. The CDR3 consists of 13 residues. CDR3 region: CSVEKLVADTQYF. In DNA form, the CDR3 reads TGCAGCGTTGAAAAATTAGTGGCAGATACGCAGTATTTT.

The rearrangement joins TRBV21-1 to TRBJ1-6. TRBV21-1 is labeled a pseudogene. This CDR3 region has 18 residues. The chain's CDR3 is CASSKGGGRARNNSPLHF. The CDR3 DNA is TGTGCCAGCAGCAAAGGGGGGGGTAGGGCTCGAAATAATTCACCCCTCCACTTT.